These 4 T cell receptor beta chains share one sample of origin, sequenced in a study of beta chain features in type 1 diabetes. The entirety of the isolated RNA underwent reverse transcription, so expressed TCRB transcripts were sequenced. Clones were sequenced by immunoSEQ multiplex PCR, and TCRdb holds only the in-frame ones, with some missing. This sample carries 350,000 to 450,000 clones, roughly 16% of them seen once, and the ten largest clones take 0.019%. The sample was naive CD4+ T cells from blood. The receptors were gathered from a woman between 18 and 29 years old in good health.

V and J are TRBV2 and TRBJ2-7, with 8 bases fitting TRBD1. Per germline, CDR1 SNHLY and CDR2 FYNNEI. V shed 5 bases, J shed 3 bases, and the junction held 12 bases outside the gene matches. CDR3 size: 16 residues. DNA for the CDR3: TGTGCCAGCAGTTTCCGTTGGACAGGGTTAAACTACGAGCAGTACTTC. Protein product: CASSFRWTGLNYEQYF.

The chain uses TRBV28 and TRBJ2-5; D is uncertain. Germline V lookup: CDR1 MDHEN, CDR2 SYDVKM. The CDR3 has 13 residues. Trimming cost V 6 bases and J 2 bases, with 10 bases left between them. The CDR3 DNA follows: TGTGCCAGCAGGAGGTCGATTCAAGAGACCCAGTACTTC. This codes for CASRRSIQETQYF.

This clone was counted between two and nine times. The chain has TRBV29-1 and TRBJ2-4; D is uncertain. The CDR3 totals 14 residues. With 8 bases removed from V and 0 bases from J, the gap between germline ends came to 14 bases. The germline gives CDR1 SQVTM, CDR2 ANQGSEA. Written as DNA, the CDR3 is TGCAGCATCGCCGCGGCACTAGCCAAAAACATTCAGTACTTC. It yields the protein CSIAAALAKNIQYF.

This clone came up a few times. The chain employs TRBV27 and TRBJ1-1; 7 positions match TRBD1. J was trimmed by 3 bases and V by 6 bases; bases with no gene match: 4. CDR1 and CDR2 from the germline V gene are MNHEY and SMNVEV (reference sequence). The CDR3 sequence is 13 residues long. In nucleotides, the CDR3 is TGTGCCAGCAGGACAGGGCTGGACACTGAAGCTTTCTTT. This sequence encodes CASRTGLDTEAFF.